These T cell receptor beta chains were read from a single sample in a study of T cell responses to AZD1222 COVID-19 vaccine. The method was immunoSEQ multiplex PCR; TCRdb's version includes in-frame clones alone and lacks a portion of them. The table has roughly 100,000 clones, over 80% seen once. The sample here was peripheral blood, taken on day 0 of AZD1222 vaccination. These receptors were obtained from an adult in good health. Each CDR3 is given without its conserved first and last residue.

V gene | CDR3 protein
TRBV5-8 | ASSSSAGGLYEQY
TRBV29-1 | SAKQGPYGYT
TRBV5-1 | ASTVGGVVTDTQY
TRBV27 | ASSGTGDVNEQF
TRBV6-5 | ASSLTTDPDTQY
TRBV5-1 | ASSLASQRNLGTGELF
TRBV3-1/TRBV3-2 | ASSSSSYEQY
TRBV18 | ASSPRPPPETQY
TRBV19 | ASSIGNSGANVLT
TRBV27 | ASSHSRQGRGYT
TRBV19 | ASSTSGRGAEAF
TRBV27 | ASSLRGYTEAF
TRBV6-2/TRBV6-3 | ASSSYGGMDTGELF
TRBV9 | ASSVMPIANEQF
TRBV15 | ATREGGQVAGELF
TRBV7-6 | ASSWDRGTLGTEAF
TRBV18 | ASSPAGISPTNEKLF
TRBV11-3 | ASSFSNTGELF
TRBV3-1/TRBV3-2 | ASSQVAGQGGYT
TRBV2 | ASSAVGSPYEQY
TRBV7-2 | ASSRGAGVYNEQF
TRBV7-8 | ASSSKSSGTANEKLF
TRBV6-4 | ASSDSGTWNYGYT
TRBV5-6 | ASSLQGGGNIQY
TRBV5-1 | ASSFGRTTDTQY
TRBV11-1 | ASSLDYEQY
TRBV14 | ASSQDGYEQY
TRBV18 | ASSPKTSGAYEQY
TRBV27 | ASSLAGGGYT
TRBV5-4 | ASSSRVSNTGELF
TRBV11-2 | ASSFRGTKNIQY
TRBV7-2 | ASSLAGDSQATQY
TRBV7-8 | ASSRTVNYGYT
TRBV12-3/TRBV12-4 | ASTPDGAYEQY
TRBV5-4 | ASRKPSGDNYGYT
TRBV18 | ASSPYDNANTGELF
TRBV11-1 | ASSLAWSGSSYNSPLH
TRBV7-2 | ASSLALGGEKLF
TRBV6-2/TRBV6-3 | ASSSDRGGSSPLH
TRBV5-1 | ASSPRRDYEQY
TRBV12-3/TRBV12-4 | ASTLFGDQPQH
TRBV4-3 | ASSQVVNYGYT
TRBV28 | ASSVINLGQGEKNQPQH
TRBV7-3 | ASSLDGPNSPLH
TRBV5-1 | ASRRDRGFGNTIY
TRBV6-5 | ASSKNTEAF